This T cell receptor beta chain was identified during a study of graft-versus-host responses after intestinal transplantation. Study-wide results and caveats: GvH clonotypes were identified within recipient marrow, with a subset emerging first in ileum or blood.

Both intraepithelial and lamina propria lymphocytes were released by processing graft tissue. A note on this clone: No antigen is known for it.

V lost 4 bases to trimming and J lost 0 bases; unmatched junction nucleotides: 7. This CDR3 is 17 amino acids long. Germline V gene sequence: CDR1 MNHNS, CDR2 SASEGT. Generated by immunoSEQ multiplex PCR, the TCRdb table keeps only in-frame clones and is missing some. Of some 7,200 clones in the sample, approximately 70% are singletons; the top ten hold roughly 5%. This specimen consisted of ileum tissue, obtained approximately 50 days after transplant. The receptor was isolated from a human patient who received an intestinal transplant, so some T cells may come from the graft donor. The chain joins TRBV6-1 to TRBJ2-7; TRBD2 matches at 12 bases. The CDR3 is CASSGRTSGADSYEQYV. DNA of the CDR3: TGTGCCAGCAGTGGTAGGACTAGCGGGGCAGACTCCTACGAGCAGTACGTC.